Sequencing of this T cell receptor beta chain was carried out in a study of shared clonotypes between healthy human individuals. General study findings and limits: Generally, estimated richness proved larger in naive subsets than it did in memory subsets.

Deep was the level used in running the assay. Replicate PCRs from sorted subsets contained roughly 200 ng DNA, which is 29,000 or so T cell genomes. Using immunoSEQ multiplex PCR, the repertoire was profiled, and TCRdb retains in-frame clones only, with some absent. The repertoire holds about 2.4 million clones, with around 90% as singletons. On this clone itself: The antigen remains unidentified.

Sequenced input: naive CD4+ T cells sorted from blood. As for subset: CD45RA+ positively selected. The source is a man between 18 and 29 years old in good health.

CDR3 coding DNA: TGTGCCAGCTCACAGAGCGGGGGCTTCGAGCAGTACTTC. Translating it yields CASSQSGGFEQYF. This chain uses TRBV18 with TRBJ2-7; 8 positions match TRBD2. The V segment lost 4 bases and the J segment 6 bases; nucleotides outside the gene matches: 5. Per the germline V gene, CDR1 is KGHSH and CDR2 is LQKENI. The CDR3 has 13 residues.